This T cell receptor (beta chain) was obtained from a study of blood T cell repertoires in COVID-19. Study in general: T cells, B-cell-depleted T cells, or PBMCs supplied cDNA or gDNA.

Germline-derived CDR1 and CDR2 are SGHNT and YYREEE (reference sequence). Trimming took 4 bases from V and 8 from J; bases not matched to a gene: 8. There are 15 residues in the CDR3. TCRdb's copy holds only in-frame clones and misses some; the assay was immunoSEQ multiplex PCR. The sample lists under 300,000 clones, roughly 89% seen once, with over 1.5% in the top ten. This TCR was recovered from a woman aged 40 to 50 who had recovered from COVID-19. Sequencing input: peripheral blood. J is TRBJ1-4 and V is TRBV5-4; 10 bases line up with TRBD1. CDR3 sequence: CASSSPGQGNEKLFF. CDR3 bases: TGTGCCAGCAGCAGTCCGGGACAGGGGAACGAAAAACTGTTTTTT. The variable domain in full, completed from reference TRBV5-4 and TRBJ1-4, reads ETGVTQSPTHLIKTRGQQVTLRCSSQSGHNTVSWYQQALGQGPQFIFQYYREEENGRGNFPPRFSGLQFPNYSSELNVNALELDDSALYLCASSSPGQGNEKLFFGSGTQLSVL.